The rows below give T cell receptor beta chains drawn from one sample of a study of blood T cell repertoires in COVID-19. The data were produced by immunoSEQ multiplex PCR, yet TCRdb's version contains in-frame clones alone and is incomplete. Of 71,000 or so clones in the sample, around 85% were seen once. The sequenced sample consisted of peripheral blood. The receptors were gathered from a man at least 80 years old in a cohort sampled during active COVID-19. CDR3s include the opening cysteine and the closing phenylalanine or tryptophan. D genes are given only for firm matches. Rows may omit the clone size; those that give it use once, few, many or a size class.

v_call	clone_size	d_call	j_call	cdr3_aa	cdr3_nt
TRBV4-1	few	-	TRBJ1-1	CASSQLDRNTEAFF	TGCGCCAGCAGCCAATTGGACAGGAACACTGAAGCTTTCTTT
TRBV29-1	-	-	TRBJ1-1	CSVEGDKGTEAFF	TGCAGCGTTGAGGGGGACAAGGGCACTGAAGCTTTCTTT
TRBV5-4	-	-	TRBJ2-3	CASGIDRTSTDTQYF	TGTGCCAGCGGGATCGACAGAACTTCCACAGATACGCAGTATTTT
TRBV10-3	-	-	TRBJ1-3	CAIRAGTDSSGNTIYF	TGTGCCATCAGAGCCGGGACGGACAGCTCTGGAAACACCATATATTTT
TRBV5-6	-	-	TRBJ1-2	CASSSGGLTIGYTF	TGTGCCAGCAGCTCTGGGGGCTTGACTATTGGCTACACCTTC
TRBV6-6	few	-	TRBJ2-2	CASSQNRDTGELFF	TGTGCCAGCAGCCAAAACAGGGACACCGGGGAGCTGTTTTTT
TRBV29-1	-	-	TRBJ1-3	CSGRENGNTIYF	TGCAGCGGGAGAGAGAATGGAAACACCATATATTTT
TRBV27	-	-	TRBJ1-6	CASNHGQLSPLHF	TGTGCCAGCAACCATGGACAGCTTTCACCCCTCCACTTT
TRBV6-5	-	-	TRBJ2-5	CASSPGETQYF	TGTGCCAGCAGCCCGGGGGAGACCCAGTACTTC
TRBV6-5	once	TRBD2	TRBJ2-6	CASNGPGGGANVLTF	TGTGCCAGCAATGGCCCGGGGGGTGGGGCCAACGTCCTGACTTTC
TRBV2	-	-	TRBJ2-7	CASSAYDSYEQYF	TGTGCCAGCAGCGCCTATGACAGTTACGAGCAGTACTTC
TRBV29-1	-	TRBD1	TRBJ1-3	CSVDSNQGAGNTIYF	TGCAGCGTCGACTCGAATCAGGGGGCTGGAAACACCATATATTTT
TRBV28	-	TRBD2	TRBJ2-1	CASRPTSGGSYNEQFF	TGTGCCAGCAGGCCCACTAGCGGGGGGTCCTACAATGAGCAGTTCTTC
TRBV24-1	-	TRBD2	TRBJ2-1	CATSDAGGRNEQFF	TGTGCCACCAGTGATGCGGGGGGGAGGAATGAGCAGTTCTTC
TRBV11-2	-	-	TRBJ1-4	CASSPHGGRNEKLFF	TGTGCCAGCAGCCCCCACGGGGGTCGGAATGAAAAACTGTTTTTT
TRBV28	few	TRBD1	TRBJ1-2	CASSSSTPADRAAGYTF	TGTGCCAGCAGTTCCTCCACTCCAGCGGACAGGGCGGCTGGCTACACCTTC
TRBV19	-	-	TRBJ1-1	CASSRDLAPEAFF	TGTGCCAGTAGTAGAGACTTGGCACCGGAAGCTTTCTTT
TRBV6-2/TRBV6-3	-	TRBD2	TRBJ2-5	CASSYDRPSGGQETQYF	TGTGCCAGCAGTTACGATCGGCCTAGCGGGGGCCAAGAGACCCAGTACTTC
TRBV6-1	-	TRBD1	TRBJ2-3	CASSEATGGGTDTQYF	TGTGCCAGCAGTGAGGCGACAGGGGGAGGCACAGATACGCAGTATTTT
TRBV9	-	-	TRBJ1-2	CASSVQGWNGYTF	TGTGCCAGCAGCGTTCAGGGGTGGAATGGCTACACCTTC
TRBV7-9	-	TRBD2	TRBJ2-1	CASSGTSGDNEQFF	TGTGCCAGCAGTGGGACTAGCGGCGACAATGAGCAGTTCTTC
TRBV24-1	-	-	TRBJ2-3	CATSEGRGSGKLDTQYF	TGTGCCACCAGTGAAGGCCGGGGGAGCGGCAAATTAGATACGCAGTATTTT
TRBV5-4	-	-	TRBJ2-3	CASSPPSVADTQYF	TGTGCCAGCAGCCCCCCTAGCGTAGCAGATACGCAGTATTTT
TRBV19	-	TRBD1	TRBJ1-2	CASTTRQGRGGYTF	TGTGCCAGTACGACCCGACAGGGAAGAGGAGGCTACACCTTC
TRBV19	-	-	TRBJ1-2	CASSNRGGASDGYTF	TGTGCCAGTAGTAACCGGGGGGGGGCTTCAGATGGCTACACCTTC
TRBV6-5	-	-	TRBJ1-1	CASIREGRNTEAFF	TGTGCCAGCATTAGGGAGGGTCGGAACACTGAAGCTTTCTTT
TRBV3-1/TRBV3-2	-	-	TRBJ2-7	CASSQAQVHEQYF	TGTGCCAGCAGCCAAGCACAGGTCCACGAGCAGTACTTC
TRBV12-5	once	-	TRBJ1-6	CASGLENSPLHF	TGTGCTAGTGGTTTAGAGAATTCACCCCTCCACTTT
TRBV5-4	-	TRBD2	TRBJ2-5	CASSWGLAGTQYF	TGTGCCAGCAGCTGGGGACTAGCGGGGACCCAGTACTTC
TRBV7-7	-	TRBD2	TRBJ2-1	CASSLELAGGQIYNEQFF	TGTGCCAGCAGCTTAGAACTAGCGGGGGGCCAAATCTACAATGAGCAGTTCTTC
TRBV27	-	TRBD2	TRBJ2-5	CASSPLRAGVWETQYF	TGTGCCAGCAGTCCCCTTAGAGCGGGGGTATGGGAGACCCAGTACTTC
TRBV10-2	-	-	TRBJ1-5	CATQGRVGLKNQPQHF	TGCGCCACCCAAGGCAGGGTCGGGCTTAAAAATCAGCCCCAGCATTTT
TRBV2	-	TRBD2	TRBJ2-7	CASTRGLDYEQYF	TGTGCCAGCACCAGAGGACTAGACTACGAGCAGTACTTC
TRBV7-2	-	TRBD1	TRBJ2-5	CASSPDRGRQETQYF	TGTGCCAGCAGTCCGGACAGGGGGCGACAAGAGACCCAGTACTTC
TRBV28	-	TRBD1	TRBJ1-2	CASSTSTERQGNYGYTF	TGTGCCAGCAGTACCAGCACAGAGCGACAGGGGAACTATGGCTACACCTTC
TRBV29-1	-	TRBD1	TRBJ1-2	CSVEGGTVQSGYTF	TGCAGCGTTGAAGGGGGGACAGTGCAATCTGGCTACACCTTC
TRBV2	-	TRBD1	TRBJ2-5	CASRLTRTGLGETQYF	TGTGCCAGCAGACTCACCCGGACAGGGCTTGGAGAGACCCAGTACTTC
TRBV7-9	-	-	TRBJ2-7	CASSLAGEAYEQYF	TGTGCCAGCAGCTTAGCAGGGGAGGCCTACGAGCAGTACTTC
TRBV18	-	-	TRBJ1-4	CASSPVGQANEKLFF	TGTGCCAGCTCACCCGTAGGTCAGGCTAATGAAAAACTGTTTTTT
TRBV27	-	TRBD1	TRBJ1-1	CASSIQGPNTEAFF	TGTGCCAGCAGTATACAGGGGCCGAACACTGAAGCTTTCTTT
TRBV24-1	once	-	TRBJ2-3	CATSQGLLSSDTQYF	TGTGCCACCAGCCAGGGGTTGCTTTCATCAGATACGCAGTATTTT
TRBV24-1	-	TRBD1	TRBJ2-1	CATSQQGASGNEQFF	TGTGCCACCAGTCAGCAGGGGGCGAGCGGCAATGAGCAGTTCTTC
TRBV5-1	once	TRBD1	TRBJ2-7	CASSVGTGEKQYF	TGCGCCAGCAGCGTCGGGACAGGGGAAAAACAGTACTTC
TRBV3-1/TRBV3-2	-	TRBD1	TRBJ1-5	CASSQDSGGGNQPQHF	TGTGCCAGCAGCCAAGATTCAGGGGGAGGCAATCAGCCCCAGCATTTT
TRBV11-2	-	-	TRBJ1-1	CASSPSHMNTEAFF	TGTGCCAGCAGTCCATCCCACATGAACACTGAAGCTTTCTTT
TRBV6-1	-	-	TRBJ1-1	CASSETPDWVNTEAFF	TGTGCCAGCAGTGAAACGCCAGACTGGGTGAACACTGAAGCTTTCTTT
TRBV3-1/TRBV3-2	-	TRBD2	TRBJ2-5	CASSLTSGGGTQYF	TGTGCCAGCAGCCTCACTAGCGGCGGAGGGACCCAGTACTTC
TRBV4-2	-	TRBD2	TRBJ2-3	CASSQEGFSAGGVGTQYF	TGTGCCAGCAGCCAAGAAGGGTTTTCGGCGGGGGGTGTGGGTACGCAGTATTTT